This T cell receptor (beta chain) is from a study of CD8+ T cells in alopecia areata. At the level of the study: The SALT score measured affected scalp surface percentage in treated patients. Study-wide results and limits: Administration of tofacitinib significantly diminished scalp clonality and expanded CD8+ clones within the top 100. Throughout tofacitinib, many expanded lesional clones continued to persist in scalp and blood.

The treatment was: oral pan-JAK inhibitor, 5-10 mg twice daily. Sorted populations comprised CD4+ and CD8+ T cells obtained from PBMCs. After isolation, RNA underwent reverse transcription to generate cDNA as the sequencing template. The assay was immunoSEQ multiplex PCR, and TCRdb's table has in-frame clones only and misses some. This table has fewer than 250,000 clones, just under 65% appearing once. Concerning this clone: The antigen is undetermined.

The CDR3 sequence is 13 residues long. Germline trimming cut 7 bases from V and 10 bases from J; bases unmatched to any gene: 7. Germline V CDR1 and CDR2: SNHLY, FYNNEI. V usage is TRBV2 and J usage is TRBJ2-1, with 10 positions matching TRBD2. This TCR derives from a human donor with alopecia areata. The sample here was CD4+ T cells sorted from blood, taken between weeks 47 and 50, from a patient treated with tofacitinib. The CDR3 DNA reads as TGTGCCAGCACCCTAGCGGGGGCCCCCGAGCAGTTCTTC. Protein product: CASTLAGAPEQFF.